The 7 T cell receptor beta chains presented below share a single source sample, sequenced in a study of T-cell reconstitution after alpha-beta-depleted transplantation in children (TCRdb year 2016). This specimen's treatment or condition label, interpreted: allogeneic hematopoietic cell transplantation with graft depleted of TCRalphabeta T cells and CD19 B cells. Library preparation was by PCR. This sample was sequenced with an Illumina HiSeq 2500. Molecular barcoding was employed in the preparation of TCR libraries, with unique molecular identifiers being used to normalize TCRbeta repertoire quantification. Using fastp trimming at Q25 and MiXCR clonotype assembly, TCRdb reanalyzed the public sequencing data and kept in-frame beta chains. Rows with a matching CDR3 protein are joined into one entry that keeps the most common DNA and genes. This sample is represented by over 150,000 distinct CDR3 sequences; about 7% of them were singletons. The ten largest clones add up to 5.5% of the sample.

The specimen comprised PBMCs, sampled before TCRalphabeta/CD19-depleted stem cell transplant. The receptors were gathered from a boy aged 2-9 years with acute lymphoblastic leukemia, due to receive a stem cell transplant.

This clonotype was picked up a small number of times. The V gene is TRBV5-1, the J gene TRBJ1-1, with 7 nucleotides matching TRBD1. The V gene end was trimmed by 4 bases and the J gene end by 8 bases; junction bases not matched to a gene: 8. The V gene's germline CDR1 is SGHRS and CDR2 YFSETQ. This CDR3 region has 13 residues. Here the CDR3 DNA reads TGCGCCAGCAGCCCGGGGACAGCGCTGGAAGCTTTCTTT. It codes for CASSPGTALEAFF.

This clonotype was counted ten times or more. The junction does not match germline at one end; this may be a read error. The gene calls are TRBV28 and TRBJ2-3; possibly TRBD2 for D (6 bases). Per germline, CDR1 MDHEN and CDR2 SYDVKM. The CDR3 consists of 14 residues. CDR3 nucleotides: TGTGCCAGCAGTTTAGCTACTAGCAGAGATACGCAGTATTTT. It yields the protein CASSLATSRDTQYF.

In its sample, this clonotype was seen a few times. V usage is TRBV29-1 and J usage is TRBJ2-7; D ambiguous. V lost 4 bases to trimming and J lost 4 bases, with 11 bases between them. There are 12 residues in the CDR3. Germline assignment: CDR1 SQVTM and CDR2 ANQGSEA. The CDR3 nucleotides read TGCAGCGTTGGAATAACTGATTACGAGCAGTACTTC. It encodes CSVGITDYEQYF.

In its sample, this clonotype was seen a few times. The chain combines TRBV24-1 with TRBJ2-2; 8 nucleotides line up with TRBD1. Germline CDR1 reads KGHDR; CDR2 reads SFDVKD. This CDR3 is built from 17 residues. J was trimmed by 3 bases and V by 2 bases; bases with no gene match: 7. DNA for the CDR3: TGTGCCACCAGTGATTACCGGGACAGGAGTTACACCGGGGAGCTGTTTTTT. It translates to CATSDYRDRSYTGELFF.

The table lists this clonotype with many counts. The J gene is TRBJ2-5, the V gene TRBV20-1; weak D call: TRBD2 (6 bases). Germline CDR1 and CDR2: DFQATT and SNEGSKA (reference sequence). Trimming shortened V by 2 bases and J by 3 bases, and 10 bases separated the two germline ends. The CDR3 spans 13 residues. The CDR3 reads CSARNSGKETQYF. For the CDR3, the DNA is TGCAGTGCTAGAAATAGCGGAAAAGAGACCCAGTACTTC.

In its sample, this clonotype was seen many times. This chain links TRBV18 with TRBJ2-5, with D hard to call. From germline, CDR1 is KGHSH and CDR2 LQKENI. The CDR3 is made up of 15 amino acids. Trimming removed 3 bases at V and 0 bases at J, with 11 bases between. The CDR3 here is CASSPLSANQETQYF. The CDR3 DNA reads as TGTGCCAGCTCACCCCTTTCTGCAAACCAAGAGACCCAGTACTTC.

This clonotype came up many times. The CDR3 region is CASSAGGSYEQYF. CDR3 DNA: TGCGCCAGCAGCGCGGGAGGTTCCTACGAGCAGTACTTC. The chain employs TRBV10-2 and TRBJ2-7, with TRBD2 identical over 8 bases. The CDR3 is 13 residues long. Germline V gives CDR1 WSHSY, CDR2 SAAADI. The V gene end was trimmed by 6 bases and the J gene end by 1 base; junction bases not matched to a gene: 2.